The clone carrying this T cell receptor (beta chain) was detected a few times. Its specificity is not known. The primer mix had 60 Vbeta and 13 Jbeta primers. Data came from immunoSEQ multiplex PCR; TCRdb stores just in-frame clones and leaves some out. The table records about 190,000 clones, roughly 79% of them present only once. The data were taken from a study of cytomegalovirus exposure and HLA in healthy donors. CDR1 and CDR2 (germline): MDHEN, SYDVKM. The CDR3 has 15 residues. Trimming pared 8 bases from V and 3 bases from J, leaving 20 bases between. Study results and limitations: A further, later analysis showed that HLA-associated TCR beta chains (compared with equally common others) were more clonally expanded. Segments of the TCR beta V type were, in most cases, productive about 90% or about 30% of the time in an earlier analysis. Common viral pathogens seemed to be connected with several of the most significant clusters, according to a later analysis.

Sequenced: PBMCs. The sequence derives from a woman between 18 and 30 years old in good health and CMV-seronegative. The chain uses TRBV28 and TRBJ2-7; D ambiguous. CDR3 DNA sequence: TGTGCCAGCGGAGACTCCTGGTCGGTTATCTACGAGCAGTACTTC. It specifies CASGDSWSVIYEQYF. Complete variable domain (other parts from reference TRBV28 and TRBJ2-7): DVKVTQSSRYLVKRTGEKVFLECVQDMDHENMFWYRQDPGLGLRLIYFSYDVKMKEKGDIPEGYSVSREKKERFSLILESASTNQTSMYLCASGDSWSVIYEQYFGPGTRLTVT.